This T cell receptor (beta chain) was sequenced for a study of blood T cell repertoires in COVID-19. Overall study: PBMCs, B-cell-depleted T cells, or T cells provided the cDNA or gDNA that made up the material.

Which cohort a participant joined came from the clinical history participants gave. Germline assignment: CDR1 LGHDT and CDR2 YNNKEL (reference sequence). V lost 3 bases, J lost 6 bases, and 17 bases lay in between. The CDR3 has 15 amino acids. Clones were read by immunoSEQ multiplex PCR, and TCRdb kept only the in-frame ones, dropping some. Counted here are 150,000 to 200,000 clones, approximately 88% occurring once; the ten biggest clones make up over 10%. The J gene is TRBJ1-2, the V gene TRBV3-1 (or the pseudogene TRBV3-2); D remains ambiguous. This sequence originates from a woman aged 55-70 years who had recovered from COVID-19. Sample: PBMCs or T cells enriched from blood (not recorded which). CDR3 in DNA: TGTGCCAGCAGCCACTTAGCGGCACCTGGGCATGGCTACACCTTC. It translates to CASSHLAAPGHGYTF.